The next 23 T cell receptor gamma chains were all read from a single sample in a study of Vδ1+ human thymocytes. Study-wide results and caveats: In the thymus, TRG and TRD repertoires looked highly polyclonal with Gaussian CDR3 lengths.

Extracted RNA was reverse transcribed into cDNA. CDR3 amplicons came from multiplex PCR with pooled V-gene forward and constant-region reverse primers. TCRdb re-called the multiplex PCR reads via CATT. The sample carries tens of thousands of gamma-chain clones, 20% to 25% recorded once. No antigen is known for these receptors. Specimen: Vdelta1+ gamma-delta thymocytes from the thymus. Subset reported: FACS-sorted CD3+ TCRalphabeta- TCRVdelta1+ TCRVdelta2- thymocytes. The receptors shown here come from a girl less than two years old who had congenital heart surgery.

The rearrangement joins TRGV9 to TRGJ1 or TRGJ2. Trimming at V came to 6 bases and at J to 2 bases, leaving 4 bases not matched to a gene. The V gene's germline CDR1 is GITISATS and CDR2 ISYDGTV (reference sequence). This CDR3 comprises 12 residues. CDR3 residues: CALWLHYYKKLF. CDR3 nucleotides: TGTGCCTTGTGGTTACATTATTATAAGAAACTCTTT.

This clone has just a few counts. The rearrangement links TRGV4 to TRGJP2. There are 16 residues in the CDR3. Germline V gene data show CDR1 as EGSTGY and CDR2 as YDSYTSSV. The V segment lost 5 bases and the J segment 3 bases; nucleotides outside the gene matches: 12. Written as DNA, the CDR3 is TGTGCCACCTGGGCCGAACGGGAGGGTAGTGATTGGATCAAGACGTTT. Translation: CATWAEREGSDWIKTF.

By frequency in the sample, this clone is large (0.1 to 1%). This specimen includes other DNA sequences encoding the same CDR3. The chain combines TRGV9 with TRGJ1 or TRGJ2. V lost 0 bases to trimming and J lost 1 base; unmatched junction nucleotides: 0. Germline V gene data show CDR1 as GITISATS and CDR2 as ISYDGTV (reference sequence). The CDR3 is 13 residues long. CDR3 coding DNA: TGTGCCTTGTGGGAGGTGAATTATTATAAGAAACTCTTT. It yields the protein CALWEVNYYKKLF.

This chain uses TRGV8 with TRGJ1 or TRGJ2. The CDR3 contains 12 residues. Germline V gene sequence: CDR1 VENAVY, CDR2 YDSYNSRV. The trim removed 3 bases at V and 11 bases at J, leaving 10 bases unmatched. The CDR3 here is CATWDLGLQKLF. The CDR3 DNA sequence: TGTGCCACCTGGGATTTGGGTTTGCAGAAACTCTTT.

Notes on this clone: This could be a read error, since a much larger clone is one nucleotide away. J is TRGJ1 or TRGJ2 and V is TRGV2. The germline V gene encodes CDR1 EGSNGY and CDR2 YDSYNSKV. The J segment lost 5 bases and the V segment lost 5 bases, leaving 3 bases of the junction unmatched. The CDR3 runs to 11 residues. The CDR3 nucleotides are TGTGCCACCTGGGTTGATTATAAGAAACTCTTT. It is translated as CATWVDYKKLF.

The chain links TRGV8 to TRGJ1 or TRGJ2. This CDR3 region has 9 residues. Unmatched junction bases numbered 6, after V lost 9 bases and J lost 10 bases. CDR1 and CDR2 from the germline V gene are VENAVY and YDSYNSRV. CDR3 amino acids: CATRLKKLF. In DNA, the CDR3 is TGTGCCACCCGCTTGAAGAAACTCTTT.

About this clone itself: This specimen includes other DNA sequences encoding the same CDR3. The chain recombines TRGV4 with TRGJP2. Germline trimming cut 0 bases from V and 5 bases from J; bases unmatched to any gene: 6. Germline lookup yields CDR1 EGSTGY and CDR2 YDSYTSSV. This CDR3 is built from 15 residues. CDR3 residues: CATWDGGGSDWIKTF. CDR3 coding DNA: TGTGCCACCTGGGATGGGGGGGGGAGTGATTGGATCAAGACGTTT.

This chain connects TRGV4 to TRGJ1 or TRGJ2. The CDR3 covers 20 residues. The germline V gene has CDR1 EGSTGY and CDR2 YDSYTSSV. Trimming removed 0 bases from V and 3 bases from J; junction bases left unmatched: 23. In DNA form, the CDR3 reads TGTGCCACCTGGGATGGGAAGCAGGGGAATTTCAGGAAGGGTTATTATAAGAAACTCTTT. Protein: CATWDGKQGNFRKGYYKKLF.

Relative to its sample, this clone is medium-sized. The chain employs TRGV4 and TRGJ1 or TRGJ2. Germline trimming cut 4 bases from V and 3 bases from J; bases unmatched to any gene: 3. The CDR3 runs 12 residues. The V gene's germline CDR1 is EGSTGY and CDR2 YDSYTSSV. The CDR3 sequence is CATWDIYYKKLF. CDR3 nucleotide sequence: TGTGCCACCTGGGACATTTATTATAAGAAACTCTTT.

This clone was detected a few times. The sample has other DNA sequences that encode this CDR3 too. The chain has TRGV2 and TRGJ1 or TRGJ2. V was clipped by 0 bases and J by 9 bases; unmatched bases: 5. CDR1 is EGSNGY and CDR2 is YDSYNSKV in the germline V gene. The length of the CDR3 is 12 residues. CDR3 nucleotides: TGTGCCACCTGGGACGGGCAAATTAAGAAACTCTTT. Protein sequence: CATWDGQIKKLF.

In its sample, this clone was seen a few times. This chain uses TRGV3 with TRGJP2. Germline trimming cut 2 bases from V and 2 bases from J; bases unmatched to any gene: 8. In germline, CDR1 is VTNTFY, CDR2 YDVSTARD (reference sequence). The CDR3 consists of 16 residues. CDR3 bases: TGTGCCACCTGGGACAAGGGGGGGAGTAGTGATTGGATCAAGACGTTT. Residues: CATWDKGGSSDWIKTF.

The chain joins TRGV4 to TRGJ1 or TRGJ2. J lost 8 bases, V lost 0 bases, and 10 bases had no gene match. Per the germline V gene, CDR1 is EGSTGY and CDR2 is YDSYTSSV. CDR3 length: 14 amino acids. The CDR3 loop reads CATWDGPLSDKKLF. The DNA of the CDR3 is TGTGCCACCTGGGATGGGCCCCTTAGTGATAAGAAACTCTTT.

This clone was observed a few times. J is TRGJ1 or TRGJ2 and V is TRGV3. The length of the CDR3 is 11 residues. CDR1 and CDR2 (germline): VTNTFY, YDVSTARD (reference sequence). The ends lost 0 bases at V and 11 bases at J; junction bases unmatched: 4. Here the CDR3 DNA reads TGTGCCACCTGGGACAGGCTCCAGAAACTCTTT. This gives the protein CATWDRLQKLF.

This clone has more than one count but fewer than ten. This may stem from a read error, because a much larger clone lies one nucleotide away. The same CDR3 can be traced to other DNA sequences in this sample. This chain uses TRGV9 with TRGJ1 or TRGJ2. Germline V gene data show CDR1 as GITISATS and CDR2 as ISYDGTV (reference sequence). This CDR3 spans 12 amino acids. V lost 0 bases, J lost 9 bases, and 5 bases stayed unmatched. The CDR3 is CALWEVQGKKLF. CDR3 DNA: TGTGCCTTGTGGGAGGTGCAGGGTAAGAAACTCTTT.

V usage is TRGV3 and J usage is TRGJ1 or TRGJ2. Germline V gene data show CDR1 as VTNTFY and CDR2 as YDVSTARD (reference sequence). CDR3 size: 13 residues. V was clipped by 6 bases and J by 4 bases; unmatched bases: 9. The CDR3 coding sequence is TGTGCCACCTGGCGACTAGAATATTATAAGAAACTCTTT. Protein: CATWRLEYYKKLF.

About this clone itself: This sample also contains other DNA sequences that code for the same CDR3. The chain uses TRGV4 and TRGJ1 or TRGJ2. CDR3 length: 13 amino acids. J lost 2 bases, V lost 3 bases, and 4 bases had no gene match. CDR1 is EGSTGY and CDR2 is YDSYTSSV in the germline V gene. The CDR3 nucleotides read TGTGCCACCTGGGATCTTGATTATTATAAGAAACTCTTT. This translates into CATWDLDYYKKLF.

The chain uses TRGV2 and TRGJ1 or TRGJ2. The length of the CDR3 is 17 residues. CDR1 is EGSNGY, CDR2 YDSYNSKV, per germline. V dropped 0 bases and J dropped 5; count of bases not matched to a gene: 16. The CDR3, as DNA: TGTGCCACCTGGGACGGGCGAAGAGTGACCGATCATTATAAGAAACTCTTT. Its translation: CATWDGRRVTDHYKKLF.

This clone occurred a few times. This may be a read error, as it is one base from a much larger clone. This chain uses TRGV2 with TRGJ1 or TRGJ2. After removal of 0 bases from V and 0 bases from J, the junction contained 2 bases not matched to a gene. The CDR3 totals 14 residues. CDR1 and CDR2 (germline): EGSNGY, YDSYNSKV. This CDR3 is CATWDGWNYYKKLF. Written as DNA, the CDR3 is TGTGCCACCTGGGACGGGTGGAATTATTATAAGAAACTCTTT.

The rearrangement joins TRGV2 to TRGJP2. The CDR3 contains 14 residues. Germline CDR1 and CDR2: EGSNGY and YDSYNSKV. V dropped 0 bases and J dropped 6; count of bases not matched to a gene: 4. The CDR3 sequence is CATWDGERDWIKTF. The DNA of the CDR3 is TGTGCCACCTGGGACGGGGAGCGTGATTGGATCAAGACGTTT.

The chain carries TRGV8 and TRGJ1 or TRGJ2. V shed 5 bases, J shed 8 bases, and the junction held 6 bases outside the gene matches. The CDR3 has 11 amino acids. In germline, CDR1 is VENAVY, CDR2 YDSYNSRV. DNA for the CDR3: TGTGCCACCTGGGGTCAGGATAAGAAACTCTTT. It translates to CATWGQDKKLF.

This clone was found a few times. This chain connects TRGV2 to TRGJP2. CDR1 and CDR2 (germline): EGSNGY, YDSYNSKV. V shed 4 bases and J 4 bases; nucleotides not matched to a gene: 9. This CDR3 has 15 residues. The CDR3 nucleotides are TGTGCCACCTGGGATTCACGAGATAGTGATTGGATCAAGACGTTT. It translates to CATWDSRDSDWIKTF.

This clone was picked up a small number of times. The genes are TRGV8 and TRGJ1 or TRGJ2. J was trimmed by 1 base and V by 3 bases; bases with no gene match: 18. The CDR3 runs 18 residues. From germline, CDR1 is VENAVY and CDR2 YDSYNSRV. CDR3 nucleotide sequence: TGTGCCACCTGGGATGGTTCTTTGGACCCGAAAAATTATTATAAGAAACTCTTT. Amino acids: CATWDGSLDPKNYYKKLF.

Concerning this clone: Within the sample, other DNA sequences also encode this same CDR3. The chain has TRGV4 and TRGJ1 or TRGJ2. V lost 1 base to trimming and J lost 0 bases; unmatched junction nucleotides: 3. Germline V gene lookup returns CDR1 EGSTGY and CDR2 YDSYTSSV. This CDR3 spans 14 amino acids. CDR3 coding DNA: TGTGCCACCTGGGATGGTGCGAATTATTATAAGAAACTCTTT. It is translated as CATWDGANYYKKLF.